This T cell receptor beta chain was sequenced during a study of blood T cell repertoires in COVID-19. Assay: immunoSEQ multiplex PCR; the TCRdb copy retains only in-frame clones and omits some. The sample contains 140,000 to 150,000 clones, less than 90% of which appear only once. The CDR3 length is 16 residues. With 4 bases clipped from V and 4 bases from J, the junction kept 9 bases outside the gene matches. The germline CDR1 and CDR2 sequences are SNHLY and FYNNEI. This chain uses TRBV2 with TRBJ2-7, with TRBD2 identical over 11 bases. Sequenced material: PBMCs or T cells enriched from blood (not recorded which). This TCR came from a woman in her forties or fifties who had been exposed to COVID-19. The CDR3 DNA sequence: TGTGCCAGCAGTGGCTACGGGACTAGCGGTTCTTACGAGCAGTACTTC. This sequence encodes CASSGYGTSGSYEQYF.